This TCR beta chain emerged from a study of cytomegalovirus exposure and HLA in healthy donors. Overall study results and limits: A later analysis showed that HLA-associated TCR beta chains had undergone more clonal expansion than equally common others. CMV serostatus stood as the only immune exposure information on hand.

A note on this clone: The antigen is unknown.

Primers included in the PCR were 60 Vbeta and 13 Jbeta primers. The method was immunoSEQ multiplex PCR; TCRdb's version includes in-frame clones alone and lacks a portion of them. This table has under 200,000 clones, about two thirds appearing once. Sequenced material: PBMCs. The sequence was collected from a woman aged 18 to 35 in good health and CMV-seropositive.

The CDR3 bases are TGCAGCGCCGGGACAAACACTGAAGCTTTCTTT. Amino acids: CSAGTNTEAFF. The V and J genes are TRBV29-1 and TRBJ1-1; D possibly corresponds to TRBD1 (6 bases). With 7 bases removed from V and 2 bases from J, the gap between germline ends came to 8 bases. This CDR3 is built from 11 residues. Germline V gives CDR1 SQVTM, CDR2 ANQGSEA.